Presented here are 27 T cell receptor beta chains from one specimen sequenced in a study of T cells in Graves' hyperthyroidism and ophthalmopathy. What was amplified from RNA transcripts were TCR beta CDR3 regions. During a first-round RT-PCR of the TCR CDR3, the HTBI primer set was used. TCRdb used MiXCR to reprocess the multiplex PCR reads, holding one entry per CDR3 protein. The table has 410,000 or so distinct CDR3 sequences, 14% to 15% seen once; the top ten hold approximately 13%. Material for sequencing was blood. The receptors here all came from a man aged 18 to 30 with Graves' ophthalmopathy.

The sample holds many counts of this clonotype. The rearrangement links TRBV6-2 or TRBV6-3 to TRBJ1-2; TRBD1 might be the D (6 bases). V dropped 6 bases and J dropped 0 bases, with 14 bases sitting between them. The germline CDR1 and CDR2 sequences are MNHEY and SVGEGT. CDR3 length equals 15 residues. CDR3 DNA: TGTGCCAGCAGAGCCTCAGGGGATTCTAACTATGGCTACACCTTC. Translated, it gives CASRASGDSNYGYTF.

The chain recombines TRBV27 with TRBJ2-1; D remains unclear. CDR3 length equals 15 residues. Trimming took 2 bases from V and 0 from J, leaving 8 bases between them. Looked up from germline, CDR1 is MNHEY and CDR2 is SMNVEV (reference sequence). The CDR3 region has the DNA TGTGCCAGCAGTTTAAGTTGGAGCTCCTACAATGAGCAGTTCTTC. The encoded protein is CASSLSWSSYNEQFF.

This clonotype turned up a few times. This chain connects TRBV5-1 to TRBJ2-1; D possibly matches TRBD1 or TRBD2 (5 bases each). CDR1 and CDR2 from the germline V gene are SGHRS and YFSETQ. The V end lost 4 bases, the J end lost 12 bases, and 20 bases lay between the germline ends. There are 14 residues in the CDR3. The CDR3 is CASSRNSEGRGQFF. The DNA of the CDR3 is TGCGCCAGCAGCCGGAATAGCGAGGGGCGTGGGCAGTTCTTC.

There are many counts of this clonotype. The J gene is TRBJ2-1, the V gene TRBV11-3, with 11 bases identical to TRBD2. Trimming removed 6 bases from V and 7 bases from J; junction bases left unmatched: 11. Germline values: CDR1 SGHNT, CDR2 YENEEA. The CDR3 has 16 amino acids. CDR3 sequence (DNA): TGTGCCAGCAGTAAACGGGTACTAGCGGGAGAGAATGAGCAGTTCTTC. Protein product: CASSKRVLAGENEQFF.

With regard to this clonotype: This may stem from a read error, because a much larger clone lies one nucleotide away. The V gene is TRBV5-6, the J gene TRBJ2-7; the D gene is possibly TRBD2 (6 bases). The J call is uncertain, as TRBJ2-1 better fits the DNA end. From germline, CDR1 is SGHDT and CDR2 YYEEEE. The CDR3 runs to 16 residues. The CDR3 region has the DNA TGTGCCAGCAGCCCGTGGGCGGGGTACTTATCCTACGAGCAGTTCTTC. This translates into CASSPWAGYLSYEQFF.

This clonotype was detected ten times or more. The chain carries TRBV5-1 and TRBJ2-7; 7 positions match TRBD1. CDR1 and CDR2 (germline): SGHRS, YFSETQ. The J segment lost 5 bases and the V segment lost 0 bases, leaving 11 bases of the junction unmatched. The CDR3 runs to 16 residues. DNA of the CDR3: TGCGCCAGCAGCTTGGATTTTGGACAGGTAGCAGACGAGCAGTACTTC. Protein product: CASSLDFGQVADEQYF.

The V call is TRBV4-1, the J call TRBJ1-1, with D unresolved. The germline V and J ends were trimmed by 4 bases and 0 bases, with 12 bases remaining between them. This CDR3 spans 15 amino acids. Germline V gene sequence: CDR1 MGHRA, CDR2 YSYEKL. CDR3 sequence reads: CASSRWTVMNTEAFF. For the CDR3, the DNA is TGCGCCAGCAGCCGCTGGACGGTAATGAACACTGAAGCTTTCTTT.

This clonotype occurred many times. The chain employs TRBV10-3 and TRBJ2-7; D could derive from TRBD1 or TRBD2 (5 bases each). V was trimmed by 7 bases and J by 2 bases, leaving 18 bases between them. Germline lookup yields CDR1 ENHRY and CDR2 SYGVKD. CDR3 size: 15 residues. CDR3 residues: CAITRTGTETYEQYF. The CDR3 region has the DNA TGTGCCATCACCAGAACCGGGACGGAGACCTACGAGCAGTACTTC.

This clonotype has a count of ten or more. This chain connects TRBV24-1 to TRBJ1-1; no definite D call. Germline lookup yields CDR1 KGHDR and CDR2 SFDVKD. CDR3 length: 13 amino acids. V lost 1 base, J lost 4 bases, and 6 bases lay in between. The CDR3 coding sequence is TGTGCCACCAGTGATTTTCTCGGCACTGAAGCTTTCTTT. This codes for CATSDFLGTEAFF.

The chain links TRBV27 to TRBJ1-1; 9 nucleotides agree with TRBD1. Trimming cost V 4 bases and J 4 bases; bases outside gene matches: 7. The CDR3 is 15 residues long. Germline V gives CDR1 MNHEY, CDR2 SMNVEV (reference sequence). CDR3 region: CASSSWTGASTEAFF. The CDR3 DNA reads TGTGCCAGCAGTTCTTGGACAGGGGCAAGCACTGAAGCTTTCTTT.

The chain couples TRBV24-1 to TRBJ1-6, with 7 bases that match TRBD1. V dropped 2 bases and J dropped 17; count of bases not matched to a gene: 2. The CDR3 has 11 residues. Germline V gives CDR1 KGHDR, CDR2 SFDVKD. CDR3 coding DNA: TGTGCCACCAGTGATTGGACAGGCTTCCACTTT. Protein sequence: CATSDWTGFHF.

This clonotype occurred many times. This chain joins TRBV5-1 and TRBJ2-7, with D perhaps assigned TRBD1 or TRBD2 (6 bases each). This CDR3 has 14 amino acids. Trimming took 2 bases from V and 5 from J, leaving 14 bases between them. Germline loops: CDR1 SGHRS, CDR2 YFSETQ. The CDR3 sequence: CASSLVQGLDEQYF. DNA for the CDR3: TGCGCCAGCAGCTTAGTACAGGGACTCGACGAGCAGTACTTC.

This clonotype occurred many times. The rearrangement joins TRBV5-1 to TRBJ2-1; D may be TRBD1 (5 bases). This CDR3 has 15 amino acids. Germline lookup yields CDR1 SGHRS and CDR2 YFSETQ. Between the trimmed V and J ends, which lost 0 bases and 1 base, there was a span of 8 bases. CDR3 coding DNA: TGCGCCAGCAGCTTGGTAGGGGAATCCTACAATGAGCAGTTCTTC. This gives the protein CASSLVGESYNEQFF.

This clonotype was counted many times. The chain couples TRBV6-2 or TRBV6-3 to TRBJ2-7; TRBD2 aligns across 11 bases. Losses at the gene ends were 5 bases for V and 1 base for J; bases not matched to a gene: 7. CDR1 is MNHEY and CDR2 is SVGEGT in the germline V gene. This CDR3 is 16 amino acids long. Here the CDR3 reads CASSEPLAGGSYEQYF. In DNA, the CDR3 is TGTGCCAGCAGTGAACCTCTAGCGGGGGGATCCTACGAGCAGTACTTC.

This clonotype was observed many times. The V call is TRBV20-1, the J call TRBJ2-3; D call uncertain. CDR1 and CDR2 (germline): DFQATT, SNEGSKA (reference sequence). This CDR3 contains 14 residues. Trimming removed 0 bases from V and 5 bases from J, with 12 bases in between. CDR3 sequence (DNA): TGCAGTGCTAGAGATCCCCGGGCTGGAGATACGCAGTATTTT. Translation: CSARDPRAGDTQYF.

This rearrangement joins TRBV7-2 to TRBJ2-7; D may be TRBD2 (6 bases). The V gene's germline CDR1 is SGHTA and CDR2 FQGNSA. The V gene lost 0 bases and the J gene lost 7 bases, with 10 bases spanning the gap. CDR3 length equals 13 residues. CDR3 in amino acids: CASSLANGGEQYF. CDR3 sequence (DNA): TGTGCCAGCAGCTTAGCGAACGGGGGAGAGCAGTACTTC.

This clonotype has a count of ten or more. Compared with germline, one end of the junction differs, possibly owing to a read error. This sequence joins TRBV5-1 and TRBJ2-7; D is ambiguous. Per germline, CDR1 SGHRS and CDR2 YFSETQ. The CDR3 length is 12 residues. CDR3 sequence: CASSLEVGEQYF. The CDR3 nucleotides are TGTGCCAGCAGCTTAGAGGTCGGGGAGCAGTACTTC.

This clonotype was detected ten times or more. The chain recombines TRBV30 with TRBJ1-4; the D is unclear. V was cut by 5 bases and J by 0 bases, with 13 bases left in between. The CDR3 runs 15 residues. Germline values: CDR1 GTSNPN, CDR2 SVGIG (reference sequence). CDR3 in amino acids: CAWSTKGATNEKLFF. The CDR3 bases are TGTGCCTGGTCGACTAAAGGAGCAACTAATGAAAAACTGTTTTTT.

CDR3 sequence: CASSSRVTYEQYF. In DNA form, the CDR3 reads TGTGCCAGCAGTTCCCGGGTGACCTACGAGCAGTACTTC. V and J are TRBV27 and TRBJ2-7; D call uncertain. Trimming stripped 4 bases from V and 2 bases from J, with 9 bases between. This CDR3 has 13 residues. Germline V gives CDR1 MNHEY, CDR2 SMNVEV (reference sequence).

This clonotype was seen at least ten times. The rearrangement uses TRBV20-1 and TRBJ2-3; 13 bases match TRBD2. Germline CDR1 reads DFQATT; CDR2 reads SNEGSKA (reference sequence). Trimming took 2 bases from V and 1 from J; bases not matched to a gene: 6. The CDR3 has 17 amino acids. The CDR3 spells CSARSPGLAGGTDTQYF. The CDR3 region has the DNA TGCAGTGCTAGATCTCCCGGACTAGCGGGAGGCACAGATACGCAGTATTTT.

The sample holds many counts of this clonotype. This sequence joins TRBV7-2 and TRBJ2-3; TRBD1 is a possible D gene (5 bases). V was clipped by 2 bases and J by 5 bases, with 8 bases between them. Germline CDR1 reads SGHTA; CDR2 reads FQGNSA. CDR3 length: 13 residues. Here the CDR3 DNA reads TGTGCCAGCAGCTTAAAAGGGGAAGATACGCAGTATTTT. This codes for CASSLKGEDTQYF.

This clonotype was seen at least ten times. V gene TRBV29-1 combines with J gene TRBJ2-3, with 10 bases fitting TRBD1. Germline V lookup: CDR1 SQVTM, CDR2 ANQGSEA. This CDR3 is built from 13 residues. Trimming removed 5 bases from V and 6 bases from J; junction bases left unmatched: 5. CDR3 protein: CSVTGTGADTQYF. CDR3 DNA: TGCAGCGTTACCGGGACAGGGGCCGATACGCAGTATTTT.

DNA for the CDR3: TGTGCCAGCAGCTGGACAGGGCAAGATCAGCCCCAGCATTTT. Encoded protein: CASSWTGQDQPQHF. This sequence joins TRBV7-2 and TRBJ1-5, with 8 bases that match TRBD1. Germline loops: CDR1 SGHTA, CDR2 FQGNSA. The CDR3 extends over 14 amino acids. The ends lost 4 bases at V and 5 bases at J; junction bases unmatched: 4.

This clonotype was counted ten times or more. The chain carries TRBV7-8 and TRBJ2-3, with D perhaps matching TRBD2 (6 bases). CDR3 length: 16 amino acids. Trimming stripped 5 bases from V and 1 base from J, with 16 bases between. Germline values: CDR1 SGHVS, CDR2 FQNEAQ. For the CDR3, the DNA is TGTGCCAGCAGCCCGAGGTCGGGGGAGGGCACAGATACGCAGTATTTT. Protein product: CASSPRSGEGTDTQYF.

This clonotype was found many times. The chain employs TRBV6-1 and TRBJ1-1, with D possibly matching TRBD1 (5 bases). Germline V CDR1 and CDR2: MNHNS, SASEGT. There are 14 residues in the CDR3. V dropped 8 bases and J dropped 2 bases, with 15 bases sitting between them. CDR3 sequence reads: CASGGVRTNTEAFF. The CDR3 DNA is TGTGCCAGCGGGGGAGTACGGACCAACACTGAAGCTTTCTTT.

This clonotype was found many times. This chain uses TRBV12-3 or TRBV12-4 with TRBJ2-3; 9 bases match TRBD2. The CDR3 has 14 residues. Losses at the gene ends were 5 bases for V and 5 bases for J; bases not matched to a gene: 5. CDR3: CASSGGRGIDTQYF. The CDR3 DNA reads TGTGCCAGCAGTGGCGGGAGGGGTATAGATACGCAGTATTTT.

This clonotype was observed at least ten times. The chain joins TRBV20-1 to TRBJ2-1, with 7 bases fitting TRBD1. The J segment lost 8 bases and the V segment lost 1 base, leaving 8 bases of the junction unmatched. The CDR3 length is 14 residues. Germline V lookup: CDR1 DFQATT, CDR2 SNEGSKA (reference sequence). The CDR3 is CSARVGTGADEQFF. CDR3 in DNA: TGCAGTGCTAGAGTTGGAACAGGGGCCGATGAGCAGTTCTTC.